One sample yielded the 12 T cell receptor beta chains listed below, sequenced in a study of CD8 T cells in Susac syndrome. About 0.5 to 1 ug RNA was reverse transcribed with random hexamers. TCRdb fed the immunoSEQ multiplex PCR reads into MiXCR, producing one record per CDR3 protein. The sample lists approximately 87,000 distinct CDR3 sequences, roughly 95% seen once, with approximately 0.42% in the top ten. The sample was CD8+ T cells from PBMCs. Source of these receptors: a human donor with Susac syndrome.

The chain combines TRBV5-6 with TRBJ2-1; D call uncertain. This CDR3 spans 15 amino acids. V shed 0 bases and J shed 8 bases, with 15 bases lying between them. The germline gives CDR1 SGHDT, CDR2 YYEEEE. CDR3 sequence: CASSLEGLVYDEQFF. Written as DNA, the CDR3 is TGTGCCAGCAGCTTGGAGGGTCTAGTTTATGATGAGCAGTTCTTC. Full variable domain (rest looked up from reference TRBV5-6 and TRBJ2-1): DAGVTQSPTHLIKTRGQQVTLRCSPKSGHDTVSWYQQALGQGPQFIFQYYEEEERQRGNFPDRFSGHQFPNYSSELNVNALLLGDSALYLCASSLEGLVYDEQFFGPGTRLTVL.

The genes are TRBV29-1 and TRBJ2-7; a weak D match, TRBD2 (5 bases). The CDR3 contains 11 residues. The V gene lost 4 bases and the J gene lost 3 bases, with 7 bases spanning the gap. The germline V gene encodes CDR1 SQVTM and CDR2 ANQGSEA. The CDR3 DNA reads as TGCAGCGTTGGTGCGGGCTACGAGCAGTACTTC. Protein product: CSVGAGYEQYF.

This rearrangement joins TRBV4-3 to TRBJ2-6; 7 bases align to TRBD1. CDR3 size: 17 residues. The germline V gene has CDR1 LGHNA and CDR2 YSLEER. With V trimmed by 0 bases and J by 0 bases, 2 bases remained unmatched. The CDR3 DNA follows: TGCGCCAGCAGCCAAGAAGGGGGCGGCTCTGGGGCCAACGTCCTGACTTTC. This sequence encodes CASSQEGGGSGANVLTF.

This sequence joins TRBV6-1 and TRBJ2-7; D might be TRBD1 (5 bases). Germline V gene data show CDR1 as MNHNS and CDR2 as SASEGT. V was pared by 1 base and J by 6 bases, with 10 bases between. The CDR3 contains 13 residues. The CDR3 here is CASSEVAGREQYF. The CDR3 DNA sequence: TGTGCCAGCAGTGAAGTGGCAGGGCGCGAGCAGTACTTC.

V usage is TRBV11-2 and J usage is TRBJ2-7, with D perhaps being TRBD1 or TRBD2 (6 bases each). Germline lookup yields CDR1 SGHAT and CDR2 FQNNGV. The CDR3 length is 13 residues. Trimming shortened V by 6 bases and J by 3 bases, and 12 bases separated the two germline ends. CDR3 protein: CASSYEGGYEQYF. In nucleotides, the CDR3 is TGTGCCAGCAGTTACGAGGGGGGCTACGAGCAGTACTTC.

CDR3 sequence: CASRPLAGGASTQYF. CDR3 coding DNA: TGTGCCAGCAGGCCCTTGGCCGGGGGGGCCTCGACCCAGTACTTC. The genes are TRBV28 and TRBJ2-5, with 8 positions matching TRBD2. The germline CDR1 and CDR2 sequences are MDHEN and SYDVKM. CDR3 length: 15 amino acids. The ends lost 6 bases at V and 7 bases at J; junction bases unmatched: 13.

The chain carries TRBV4-3 and TRBJ1-1; no definite D call. CDR1 and CDR2 from the germline V gene are LGHNA and YSLEER. The CDR3 runs to 13 residues. V lost 4 bases and J lost 3, with 9 bases in between. The CDR3 DNA reads TGCGCCAGCAGCCGGGGAACCTACACTGAAGCTTTCTTT. Translated: CASSRGTYTEAFF.

The genes are TRBV29-1 and TRBJ1-1; D may be TRBD1 (5 bases). Germline values: CDR1 SQVTM, CDR2 ANQGSEA. Between the trimmed V and J ends, which lost 2 bases and 5 bases, there was a span of 12 bases. The CDR3 loop spans 13 amino acids. CDR3: CSVEPWTRTEAFF. CDR3 in DNA: TGCAGCGTTGAACCCTGGACACGAACTGAAGCTTTCTTT.

This clonotype was detected only once. The rearrangement joins TRBV19 to TRBJ1-5; no reliable D call. The CDR3 totals 12 residues. Looked up from germline, CDR1 is LNHDA and CDR2 is SQIVND (reference sequence). Trimming removed 8 bases at V and 3 bases at J, with 8 bases between. As DNA, the CDR3 is TGTGCCAGTCGGCGCAACAATCAGCCCCAGCATTTT. This translates into CASRRNNQPQHF.

V and J are TRBV7-9 and TRBJ2-1, with D perhaps given as TRBD1 or TRBD2 (5 bases each). There are 15 residues in the CDR3. CDR1 SEHNR and CDR2 FQNEAQ come from the germline V gene (reference sequence). The V end was cut by 5 bases, the J end by 8 bases, with 19 bases between. DNA for the CDR3: TGTGCCAGCAGCCCGAAGAGGGTGGGGGTGGATGAGCAGTTCTTC. Translation gives CASSPKRVGVDEQFF.

V and J are TRBV28 and TRBJ2-7; D not resolved. The CDR3 is 12 residues long. Looked up from germline, CDR1 is MDHEN and CDR2 is SYDVKM. V was cut by 7 bases and J by 0 bases, with 7 bases left in between. The CDR3 nucleotides are TGTGCCAGCACCAGGCCCTCCTACGAGCAGTACTTC. Its protein product is CASTRPSYEQYF.

This sequence joins TRBV25-1 and TRBJ1-1; D is unclear. Germline V lookup: CDR1 MGHDK, CDR2 SYGVNS. Deletions cut 4 bases from V and 0 bases from J, with 9 bases between. The CDR3 consists of 14 residues. This chain's CDR3 is CASSAAGMNTEAFF. CDR3 nucleotides: TGTGCCAGCAGTGCGGCGGGAATGAACACTGAAGCTTTCTTT.